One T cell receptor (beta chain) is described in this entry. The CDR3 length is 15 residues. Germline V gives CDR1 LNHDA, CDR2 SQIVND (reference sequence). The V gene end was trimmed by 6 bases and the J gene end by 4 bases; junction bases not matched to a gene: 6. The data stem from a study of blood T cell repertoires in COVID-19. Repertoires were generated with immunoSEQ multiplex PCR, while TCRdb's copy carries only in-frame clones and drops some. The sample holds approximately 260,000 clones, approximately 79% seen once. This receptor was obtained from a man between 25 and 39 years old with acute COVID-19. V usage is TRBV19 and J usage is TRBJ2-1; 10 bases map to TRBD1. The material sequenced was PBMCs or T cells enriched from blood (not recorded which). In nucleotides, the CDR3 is TGTGCCAGTAGACCGGGACAGGGGCCTTACAATGAGCAGTTCTTC. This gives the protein CASRPGQGPYNEQFF. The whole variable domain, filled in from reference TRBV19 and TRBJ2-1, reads DGGITQSPKYLFRKEGQNVTLSCEQNLNHDAMYWYRQDPGQGLRLIYYSQIVNDFQKGDIAEGYSVSREKKESFPLTVTSAQKNPTAFYLCASRPGQGPYNEQFFGPGTRLTVL.